The clone carrying this TCR beta chain has a handful of counts. Adults between roughly 18 and 89 years of age took part from approximately 24 US areas. Donors were grouped by their self-reported clinical history. The repertoire was sequenced with immunoSEQ multiplex PCR; TCRdb's copy has only in-frame clones and lacks some. This table holds 250,000 or so clones, 88% found once. These data belong to a study of blood T cell repertoires in COVID-19. In germline, CDR1 is MNHEY, CDR2 SVGAGI. V dropped 5 bases and J dropped 1 base, with 9 bases sitting between them. This CDR3 is built from 13 residues. The TCR originated in a woman between 35 and 50 years old who had been exposed to COVID-19. The sequenced sample was PBMCs or T cells enriched from blood (not recorded which). The J gene is TRBJ2-7, the V gene TRBV6-5, with a tentative D call TRBD1 (6 bases). DNA for the CDR3: TGTGCCAGCAGTCACAGGGTGTCCTACGAGCAGTACTTC. Protein product: CASSHRVSYEQYF.